The entry below describes one T cell receptor (beta chain). These data come from a study of shared clonotypes between healthy human individuals. Study in general: A couple of female and a few male donors aged 18 to 49 were enrolled.

CDR1 is SEHNR and CDR2 is FQNEAQ in the germline V gene (reference sequence). J gave up 6 bases and V 5 bases, and 14 bases lay outside the gene matches. The length of the CDR3 is 16 residues. At deep level, the assay was performed. When replicate PCRs were run on sorted subsets, they used 200 to 250 ng DNA, some 29,000 T cell genomes. The assay was immunoSEQ multiplex PCR, and TCRdb's table has in-frame clones only and misses some. The table lists fewer than 850,000 clones, 90% of them singletons. The chain has TRBV7-9 and TRBJ2-7; 9 bases are shared with TRBD1. Sequenced sample: memory CD8+ T cells from PBMCs. Subset noted: CD45RO+ cells pooled with CCR7-negative TemRA cells. This TCR came from a man aged 18 to 30 in good health. Some clones in this sample may be carry-over from other donors' samples. CDR3 in amino acids: CASSPPFGTGSGEQYF. CDR3 bases: TGTGCCAGCAGCCCACCGTTCGGGACAGGGTCAGGCGAGCAGTACTTC.